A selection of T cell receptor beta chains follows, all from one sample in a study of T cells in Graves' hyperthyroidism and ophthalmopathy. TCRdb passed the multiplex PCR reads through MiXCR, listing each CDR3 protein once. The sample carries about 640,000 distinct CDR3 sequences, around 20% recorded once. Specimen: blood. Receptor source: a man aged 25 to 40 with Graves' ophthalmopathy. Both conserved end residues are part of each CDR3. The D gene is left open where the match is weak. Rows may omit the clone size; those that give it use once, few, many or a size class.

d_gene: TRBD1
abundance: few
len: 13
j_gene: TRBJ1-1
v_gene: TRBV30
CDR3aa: CAWRETGGTEAFF
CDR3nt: TGTGCCTGGAGGGAGACAGGGGGCACTGAAGCTTTCTTT

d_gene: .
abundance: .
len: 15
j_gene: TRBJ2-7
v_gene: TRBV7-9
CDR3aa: CASSHNDGQSYEQYF
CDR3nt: TGTGCCAGCAGCCACAATGATGGACAGAGCTACGAGCAGTACTTC

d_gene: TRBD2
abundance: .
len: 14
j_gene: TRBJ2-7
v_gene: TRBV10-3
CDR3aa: CAISGGGPLGEQYF
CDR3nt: TGTGCCATCAGTGGCGGGGGACCCCTTGGGGAGCAGTACTTC

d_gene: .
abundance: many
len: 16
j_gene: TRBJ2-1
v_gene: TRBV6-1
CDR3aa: CASSEAPGSLMGEQFF
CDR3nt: TGTGCCAGCAGTGAGGCCCCAGGGTCGTTGATGGGTGAGCAGTTCTTC

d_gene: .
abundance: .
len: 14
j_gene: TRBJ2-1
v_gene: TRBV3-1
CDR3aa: CASSQEAGWAEQFF
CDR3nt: TGTGCCAGCAGCCAAGAGGCAGGGTGGGCTGAGCAGTTCTTC

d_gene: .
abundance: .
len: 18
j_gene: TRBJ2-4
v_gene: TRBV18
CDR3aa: CASSPRGIGTLAKNIQYF
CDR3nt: TGTGCCAGCTCACCAAGGGGTATAGGGACACTAGCCAAAAACATTCAGTACTTC

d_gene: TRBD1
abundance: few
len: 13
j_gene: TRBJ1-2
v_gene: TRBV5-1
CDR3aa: CASSPGQEYGYTF
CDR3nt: TGCGCCAGCAGCCCGGGACAGGAATATGGCTACACCTTC

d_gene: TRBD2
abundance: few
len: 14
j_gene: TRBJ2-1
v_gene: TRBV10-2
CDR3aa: CASSPTSGRFEQFF
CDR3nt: TGCGCCAGCAGTCCGACTAGCGGGAGGTTCGAGCAGTTCTTC

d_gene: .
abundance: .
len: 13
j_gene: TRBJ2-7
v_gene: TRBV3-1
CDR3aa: CASSQYSSYEQYF
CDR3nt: TGTGCCAGCAGCCAGTACAGCTCCTACGAGCAGTACTTC

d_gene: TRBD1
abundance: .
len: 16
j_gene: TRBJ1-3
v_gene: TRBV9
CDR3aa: CASSAGTGGTGNTIYF
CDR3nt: TGTGCCAGCAGCGCAGGGACAGGGGGCACTGGAAACACCATATATTTT

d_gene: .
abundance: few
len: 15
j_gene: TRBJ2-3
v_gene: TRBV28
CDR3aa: CASSPHSDSSDTQYF
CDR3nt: TGTGCCAGCAGTCCTCATAGCGATTCTTCAGATACGCAGTATTTT

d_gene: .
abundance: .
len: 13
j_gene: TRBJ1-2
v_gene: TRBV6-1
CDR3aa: CASSRPLSYGYTF
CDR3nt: TGTGCCAGCTCCCGGCCGCTCTCCTATGGCTACACCTTC

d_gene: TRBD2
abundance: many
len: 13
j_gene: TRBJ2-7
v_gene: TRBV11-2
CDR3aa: CASSERERYEQYF
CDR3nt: TGTGCCAGCAGCGAGCGGGAGCGTTACGAGCAGTACTTC

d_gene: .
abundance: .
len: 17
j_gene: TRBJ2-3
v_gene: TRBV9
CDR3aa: CASSVPSGPIHTDTQYF
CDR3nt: TGTGCCAGCAGCGTACCCTCAGGGCCCATCCACACAGATACGCAGTATTTT

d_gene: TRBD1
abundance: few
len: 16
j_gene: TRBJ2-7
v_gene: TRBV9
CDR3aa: CASSVSYGTGGNEQYF
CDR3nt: TGTGCCAGCAGCGTAAGTTATGGGACAGGGGGCAACGAGCAGTACTTC

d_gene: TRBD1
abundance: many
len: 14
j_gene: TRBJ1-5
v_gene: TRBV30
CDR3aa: CACGTVLSNQPQHF
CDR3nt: TGTGCCTGCGGGACAGTCCTTAGCAATCAGCCCCAGCATTTT

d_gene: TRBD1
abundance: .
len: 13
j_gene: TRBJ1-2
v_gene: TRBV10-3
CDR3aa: CAITATGNYGYTF
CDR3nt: TGTGCCATCACTGCGACAGGGAACTATGGCTACACCTTC

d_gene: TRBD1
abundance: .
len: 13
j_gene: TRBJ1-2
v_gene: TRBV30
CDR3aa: CAWSVRTGAGYTF
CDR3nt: TGTGCCTGGAGTGTAAGGACAGGGGCTGGCTACACCTTC